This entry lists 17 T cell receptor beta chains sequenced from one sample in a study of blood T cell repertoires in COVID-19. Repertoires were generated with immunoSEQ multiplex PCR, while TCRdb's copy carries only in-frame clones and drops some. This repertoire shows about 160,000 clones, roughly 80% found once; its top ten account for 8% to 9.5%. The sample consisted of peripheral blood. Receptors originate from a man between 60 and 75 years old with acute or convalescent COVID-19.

CDR3 residues: CASSLSQGLPNYGYTF. CDR3 bases: TGTGCCAGCAGCTTAAGTCAGGGCCTCCCTAACTATGGCTACACCTTC. V and J are TRBV13 and TRBJ1-2, with a possible D match to TRBD1 (5 bases). Trimming cost V 2 bases and J 0 bases, with 13 bases left between them. The CDR3 has 16 residues. CDR1 PRHDT and CDR2 FYEKMQ come from the germline V gene (reference sequence).

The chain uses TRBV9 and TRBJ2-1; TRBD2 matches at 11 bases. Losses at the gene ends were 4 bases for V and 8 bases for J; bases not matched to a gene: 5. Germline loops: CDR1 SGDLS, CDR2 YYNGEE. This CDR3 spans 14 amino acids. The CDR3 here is CASSLAGGPHEQFF. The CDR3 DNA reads TGTGCCAGCAGCTTAGCGGGGGGGCCGCATGAGCAGTTCTTC.

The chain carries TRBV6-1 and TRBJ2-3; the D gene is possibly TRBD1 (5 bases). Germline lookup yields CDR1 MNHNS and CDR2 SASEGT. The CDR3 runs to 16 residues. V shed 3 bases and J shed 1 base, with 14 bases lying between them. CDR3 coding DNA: TGTGCCAGCAGTGATCAACAGGCCCCGGGCACAGATACGCAGTATTTT. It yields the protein CASSDQQAPGTDTQYF.

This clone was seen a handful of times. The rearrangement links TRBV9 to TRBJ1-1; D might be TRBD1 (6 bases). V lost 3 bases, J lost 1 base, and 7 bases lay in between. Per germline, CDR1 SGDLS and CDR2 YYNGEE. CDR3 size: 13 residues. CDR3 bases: TGTGCCAGCAGCGAGACAGGGAACACTGAAGCTTTCTTT. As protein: CASSETGNTEAFF.

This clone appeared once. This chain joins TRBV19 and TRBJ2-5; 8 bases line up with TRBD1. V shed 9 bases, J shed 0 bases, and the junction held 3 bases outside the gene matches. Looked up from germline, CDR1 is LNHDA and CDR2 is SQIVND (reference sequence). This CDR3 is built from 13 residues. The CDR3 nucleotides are TGTGCCAGCCGACAGGGGAACCAAGAGACCCAGTACTTC. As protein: CASRQGNQETQYF.

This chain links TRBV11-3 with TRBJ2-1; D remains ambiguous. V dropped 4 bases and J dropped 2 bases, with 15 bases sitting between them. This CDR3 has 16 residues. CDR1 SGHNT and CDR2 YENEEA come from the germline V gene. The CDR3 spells CASSSPRRGPYNEQFF. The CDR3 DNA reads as TGTGCCAGCAGCTCCCCCCGGCGAGGTCCCTACAATGAGCAGTTCTTC.

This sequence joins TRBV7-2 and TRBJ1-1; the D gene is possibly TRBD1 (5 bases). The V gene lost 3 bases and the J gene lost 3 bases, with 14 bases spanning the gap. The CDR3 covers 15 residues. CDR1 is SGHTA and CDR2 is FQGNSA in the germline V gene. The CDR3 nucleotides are TGTGCCAGCAGCTTTTGGGCGGCGGGGGACACTGAAGCTTTCTTT. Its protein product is CASSFWAAGDTEAFF.

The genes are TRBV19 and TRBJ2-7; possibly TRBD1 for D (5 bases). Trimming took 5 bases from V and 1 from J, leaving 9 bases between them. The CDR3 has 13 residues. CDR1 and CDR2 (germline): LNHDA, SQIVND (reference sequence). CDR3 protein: CASSYRLSYEQYF. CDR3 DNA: TGTGCCAGTAGTTACAGGTTGTCCTACGAGCAGTACTTC. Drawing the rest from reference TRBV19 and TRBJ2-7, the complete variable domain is DGGITQSPKYLFRKEGQNVTLSCEQNLNHDAMYWYRQDPGQGLRLIYYSQIVNDFQKGDIAEGYSVSREKKESFPLTVTSAQKNPTAFYLCASSYRLSYEQYFGPGTRLTVT.

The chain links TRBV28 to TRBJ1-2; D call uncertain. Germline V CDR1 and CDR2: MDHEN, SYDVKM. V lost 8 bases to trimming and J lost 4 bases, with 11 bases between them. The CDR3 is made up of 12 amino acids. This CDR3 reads CASYSGGYGYTF. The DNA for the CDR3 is TGTGCCAGCTACTCGGGAGGCTATGGCTACACCTTC.

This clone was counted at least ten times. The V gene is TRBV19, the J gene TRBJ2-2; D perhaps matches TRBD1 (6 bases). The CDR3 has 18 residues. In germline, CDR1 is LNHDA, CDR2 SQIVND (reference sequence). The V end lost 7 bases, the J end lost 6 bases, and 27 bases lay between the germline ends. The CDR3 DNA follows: TGTGCCAGTACTCGTGGGGGCCGAACAGGGTTGGGAGCCGGGGAGCTGTTTTTT. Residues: CASTRGGRTGLGAGELFF.

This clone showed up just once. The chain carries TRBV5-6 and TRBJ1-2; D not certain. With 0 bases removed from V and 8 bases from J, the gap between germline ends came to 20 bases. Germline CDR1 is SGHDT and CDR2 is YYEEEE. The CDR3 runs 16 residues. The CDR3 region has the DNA TGTGCCAGCAGCTTGGTTATTGAGACGCCGCTGAGGGGCTACACCTTC. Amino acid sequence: CASSLVIETPLRGYTF.

CDR3 DNA: TGTGCCAGCAGACCCGGACAGGGTGGAACTGAAGCTTTCTTT. This codes for CASRPGQGGTEAFF. The chain is built from TRBV28 and TRBJ1-1; the match to TRBD1 covers 8 bases. This CDR3 comprises 14 residues. CDR1 and CDR2 (germline): MDHEN, SYDVKM. Trimming at V came to 6 bases and at J to 5 bases, leaving 8 bases not matched to a gene. Supplemented by reference TRBV28 and TRBJ1-1, the full variable domain reads DVKVTQSSRYLVKRTGEKVFLECVQDMDHENMFWYRQDPGLGLRLIYFSYDVKMKEKGDIPEGYSVSREKKERFSLILESASTNQTSMYLCASRPGQGGTEAFFGQGTRLTVV.

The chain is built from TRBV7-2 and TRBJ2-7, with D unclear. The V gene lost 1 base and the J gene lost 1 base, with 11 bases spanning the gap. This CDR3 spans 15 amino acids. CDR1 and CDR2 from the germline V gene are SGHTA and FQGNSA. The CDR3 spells CASSLDWWRSYEQYF. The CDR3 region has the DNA TGTGCCAGCAGCTTAGACTGGTGGCGGTCCTACGAGCAGTACTTC.

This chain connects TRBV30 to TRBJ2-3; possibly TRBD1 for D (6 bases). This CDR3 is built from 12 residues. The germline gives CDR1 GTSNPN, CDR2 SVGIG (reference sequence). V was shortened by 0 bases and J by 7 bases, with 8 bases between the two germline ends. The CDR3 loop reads CAWSVGANTQYF. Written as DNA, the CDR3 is TGTGCCTGGAGTGTGGGGGCCAATACGCAGTATTTT.

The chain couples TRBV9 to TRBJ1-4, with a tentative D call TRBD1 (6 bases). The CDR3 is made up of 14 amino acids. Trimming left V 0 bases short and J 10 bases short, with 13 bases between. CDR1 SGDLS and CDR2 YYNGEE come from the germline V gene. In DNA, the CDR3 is TGTGCCAGCAGCGTAGGTGGGGACACCGCAAAACTGTTTTTT. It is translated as CASSVGGDTAKLFF.

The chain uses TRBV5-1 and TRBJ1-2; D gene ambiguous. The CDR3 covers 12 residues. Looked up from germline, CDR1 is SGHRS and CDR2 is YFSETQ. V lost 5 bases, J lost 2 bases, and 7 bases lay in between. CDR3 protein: CASSEQNYGYTF. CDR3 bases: TGCGCCAGCAGTGAGCAAAACTATGGCTACACCTTC.

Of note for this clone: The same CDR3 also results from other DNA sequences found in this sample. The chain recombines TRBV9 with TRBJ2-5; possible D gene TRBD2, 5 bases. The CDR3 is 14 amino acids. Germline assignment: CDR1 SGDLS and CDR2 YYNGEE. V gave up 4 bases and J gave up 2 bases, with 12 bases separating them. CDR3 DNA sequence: TGTGCCAGCAGCCCCCGGACGGGACAAGAGACCCAGTACTTC. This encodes CASSPRTGQETQYF.